The clone carrying this TCR beta chain was seen a handful of times. Other DNA sequences in the sample encode the same CDR3. This sample was taken from a study of blood T cell repertoires in COVID-19. Assay: immunoSEQ multiplex PCR; the TCRdb copy retains only in-frame clones and omits some. The sample comprises 250,000 to 300,000 clones, around four fifths of which are singletons, and about 5.7% rests with the top ten. The sequence was obtained from an elderly man with acute or convalescent COVID-19. The sequenced sample was peripheral blood.

In DNA, the CDR3 is TGTGCCAGCAGCCAAGGACAGGGGGATGGCTACACCTTC. It encodes CASSQGQGDGYTF. This chain joins TRBV3-1 (or the pseudogene TRBV3-2) and TRBJ1-2, with 9 bases identical to TRBD1. The trim removed 1 base at V and 6 bases at J, leaving 0 bases unmatched. CDR3 length equals 13 residues. Germline CDR1 reads LGHDT; CDR2 reads YNNKEL (reference sequence).